What follows describes a single T cell receptor (beta chain). Its matching antigen is unknown. The data originate from a study of T cell repertoires in cytomegalovirus infection. Overall study: Signatures in public TCR beta sequences pointed to both CMV infection and matching HLA type.

One entry per CDR3 protein results from TCRdb running MiXCR on the reads. The data hold about 900,000 distinct CDR3 sequences, with 31% observed a single time. Study-level results: HLA-C-restricted CMV-specific TCR beta clonotypes prevailed in the ex vivo response.

Germline values: CDR1 LNHDA, CDR2 SQIVND (reference sequence). The CDR3 has 14 residues. V was clipped by 0 bases and J by 0 bases, with 6 bases between them. Sequenced material: cultured CD8+ T cells from PBMCs, taken from culture after CMV antigen stimulation. The receptor was derived from a human donor in good health (CMV status not recorded). Some clones in this sample may be carry-over from other donors' samples. The chain uses TRBV19 and TRBJ2-7; unclear D gene. The CDR3 reads CASSIDGFSYEQYF. DNA for the CDR3: TGTGCCAGTAGTATAGACGGCTTCTCCTACGAGCAGTACTTC.